This TCR beta chain was identified in a study of cytomegalovirus exposure and HLA in healthy donors. Study as a whole: Of the donors genotyped, several hundred in all, 81% fell in the Caucasian-associated ancestry cluster. Whole-study results and caveats: V- and J-gene trimming in TCR beta was tied to a missense DCLRE1C variant by an analysis performed later. Some public TCRs appeared in many individuals, while most sequences were rare.

Primers included in the PCR were 60 Vbeta and 13 Jbeta primers. Method: immunoSEQ multiplex PCR; TCRdb's copy keeps in-frame clones and lacks some. The table shows fewer than 200,000 clones, with 80% occurring only once. Of note for this clone: Its antigen remains unknown.

V shed 3 bases and J 5 bases; nucleotides not matched to a gene: 5. Germline V gives CDR1 LNHDA, CDR2 SQIVND (reference sequence). The CDR3 covers 14 residues. The receptor was isolated from a boy between 10 and 17 years old in good health and CMV-seronegative. Input material: PBMCs. The rearrangement links TRBV19 to TRBJ2-5; 8 bases map to TRBD1. The CDR3 nucleotides are TGTGCCAGTAGTATGTCAGGGGGCGCGGAGACCCAGTACTTC. This gives the protein CASSMSGGAETQYF.